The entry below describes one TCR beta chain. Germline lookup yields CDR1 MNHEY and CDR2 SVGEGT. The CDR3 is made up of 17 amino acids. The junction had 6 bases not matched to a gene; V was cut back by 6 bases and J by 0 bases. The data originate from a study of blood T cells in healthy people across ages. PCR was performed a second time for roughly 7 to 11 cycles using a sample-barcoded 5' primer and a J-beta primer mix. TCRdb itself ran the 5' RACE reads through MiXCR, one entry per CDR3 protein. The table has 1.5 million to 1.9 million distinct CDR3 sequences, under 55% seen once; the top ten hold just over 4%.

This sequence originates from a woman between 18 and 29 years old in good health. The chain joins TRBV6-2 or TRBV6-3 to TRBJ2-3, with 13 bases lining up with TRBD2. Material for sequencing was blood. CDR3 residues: CASSRGLAGPSTDTQYF. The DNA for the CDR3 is TGTGCCAGCAGCCGGGGACTAGCGGGGCCTAGCACAGATACGCAGTATTTT.